The entry below gives a single T cell receptor beta chain sequence along with its context. What it binds is unknown. Germline CDR1 and CDR2: MNHEY and SVGAGI. The CDR3 loop spans 16 amino acids. V lost 0 bases, J lost 2 bases, and 2 bases stayed unmatched. Version v3.0 of the immunoSEQ assay was performed at survey level. Libraries were prepared by immunoSEQ multiplex PCR; TCRdb keeps only in-frame clonotypes and omits some of them. The sample lists about 22,000 clones, about 88% seen once, with approximately 6% in the top ten. The data are from a study of long-term antiretroviral therapy in people with HIV. The study's findings and limits: The data indicate that diversity increased after ART but remained below transplant donor controls.

The sequence derives from a man in his sixties with HIV. The sequencing here drew on unsorted PBMCs, taken 0.6 years after starting antiretroviral therapy. V usage is TRBV6-5 and J usage is TRBJ2-2; 8 nucleotides align to TRBD2. This chain's CDR3 is CASSYSGRDNTGELFF. Written as DNA, the CDR3 is TGTGCCAGCAGTTACTCCGGGAGGGACAACACCGGGGAGCTGTTTTTT.